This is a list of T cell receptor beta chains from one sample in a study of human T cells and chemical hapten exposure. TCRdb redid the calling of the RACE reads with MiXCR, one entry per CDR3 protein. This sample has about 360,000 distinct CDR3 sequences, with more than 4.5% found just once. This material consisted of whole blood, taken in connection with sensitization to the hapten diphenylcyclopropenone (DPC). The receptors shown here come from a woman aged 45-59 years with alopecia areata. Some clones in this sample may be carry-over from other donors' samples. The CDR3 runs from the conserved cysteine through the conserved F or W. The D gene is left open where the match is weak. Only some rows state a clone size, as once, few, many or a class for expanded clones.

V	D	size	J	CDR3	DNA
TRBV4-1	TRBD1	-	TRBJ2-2	CASSRVIGGARFTGELFF	TGCGCCAGCAGCCGGGTCATAGGGGGCGCCAGGTTCACCGGGGAGCTGTTTTTT
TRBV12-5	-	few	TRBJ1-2	CASGLGNDGYTF	TGTGCTAGTGGTTTGGGGAATGATGGCTACACCTTC
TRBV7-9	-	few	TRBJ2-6	CASSSIDPLSGANVLTF	TGTGCCAGCAGCTCAATCGACCCCCTTTCTGGGGCCAACGTCCTGACTTTC
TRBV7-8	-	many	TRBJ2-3	CASSLVLGLRTDTQYF	TGTGCCAGCAGCTTAGTATTGGGACTCCGCACAGATACGCAGTATTTT
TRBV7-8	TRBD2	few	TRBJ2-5	CASSSVPGLAGRVIQETQYF	TGTGCCAGCAGCTCAGTCCCCGGACTAGCGGGAAGGGTTATCCAAGAGACCCAGTACTTC
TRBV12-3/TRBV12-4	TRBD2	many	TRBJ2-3	CASSPFSGLAGGPDTQYF	TGTGCCAGCAGTCCCTTCTCGGGGCTAGCGGGGGGGCCAGATACGCAGTATTTT
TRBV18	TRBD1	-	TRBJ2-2	CASSPQLRTGNTGELFF	TGTGCCAGCTCACCACAACTCAGGACAGGGAACACCGGGGAGCTGTTTTTT
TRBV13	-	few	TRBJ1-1	CASTPEGDTEAFF	TGTGCCAGCACCCCCGAGGGAGACACTGAAGCTTTCTTT
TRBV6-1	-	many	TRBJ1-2	CASRGGPASYTF	TGTGCCAGCAGGGGGGGACCCGCAAGCTACACCTTC
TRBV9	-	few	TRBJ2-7	CASSGGGQGYEQYF	TGTGCCAGCAGCGGGGGAGGCCAGGGGTACGAGCAGTACTTC
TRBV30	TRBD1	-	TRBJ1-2	CAWSQPRQGAIGYTF	TGTGCCTGGAGTCAACCCAGACAGGGGGCGATTGGCTACACCTTC
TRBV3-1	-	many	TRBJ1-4	CASSAHRAPNEKLFF	TGTGCCAGCAGCGCCCACAGGGCTCCCAATGAAAAACTGTTTTTT
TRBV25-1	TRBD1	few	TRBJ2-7	CASHPAGQGHEQYF	TGTGCCAGCCATCCAGCGGGACAGGGGCACGAGCAGTACTTC
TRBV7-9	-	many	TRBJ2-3	CASSLGRAPLQGDTQYF	TGTGCCAGCAGCTTAGGGAGGGCCCCACTCCAAGGAGATACGCAGTATTTT
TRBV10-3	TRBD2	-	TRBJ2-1	CAISERSSGSSYNEQFF	TGTGCCATCAGTGAGAGATCTAGCGGGAGCTCCTACAATGAGCAGTTCTTC
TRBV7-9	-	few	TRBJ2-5	CASSLGSARGLETQYF	TGTGCCAGCAGCTTAGGATCGGCCCGAGGGTTAGAGACCCAGTACTTC
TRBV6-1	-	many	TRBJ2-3	CASSEDNYSTDTQYF	TGTGCCAGCAGTGAAGATAACTACAGCACAGATACGCAGTATTTT
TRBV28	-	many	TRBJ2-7	CASSPPGGGPWEQYF	TGTGCCAGCAGCCCCCCAGGTGGGGGTCCGTGGGAGCAGTACTTC
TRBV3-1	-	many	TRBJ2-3	CASSQDTDTQYF	TGTGCCAGCAGCCAGGACACAGATACGCAGTATTTT
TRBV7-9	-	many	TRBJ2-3	CASSFISGRTDTQYF	TGTGCCAGCAGCTTCATCTCCGGGCGCACAGATACGCAGTATTTT
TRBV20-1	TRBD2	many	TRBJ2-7	CSARPHSGGYYEQYF	TGCAGTGCTAGACCGCACAGCGGGGGGTACTACGAGCAGTACTTC
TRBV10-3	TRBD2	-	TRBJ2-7	CAISGLAGDEQYF	TGTGCCATCAGCGGACTAGCGGGGGACGAGCAGTACTTC
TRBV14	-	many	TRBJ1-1	CASSQSRATEAFF	TGTGCCAGCAGCCAAAGTAGGGCCACTGAAGCTTTCTTT
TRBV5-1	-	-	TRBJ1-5	CASSAWGESNQPQHF	TGCGCCAGCAGCGCGTGGGGGGAGAGCAATCAGCCCCAGCATTTT
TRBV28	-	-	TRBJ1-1	CASIDSPGHTNTEAFF	TGTGCCAGCATCGACTCACCGGGACATACGAACACTGAAGCTTTCTTT
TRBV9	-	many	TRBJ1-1	CASSVDWGRGTEAFF	TGTGCCAGCAGCGTAGATTGGGGCCGAGGCACTGAAGCTTTCTTT
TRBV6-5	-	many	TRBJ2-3	CASRRGPSTDTQYF	TGTGCCAGCCGGCGGGGGCCGAGCACAGATACGCAGTATTTT